This T cell receptor beta chain came from a study of radiation and T cells in renal cell carcinoma. Measured with immunoSEQ multiplex PCR; TCRdb has only the in-frame clones, and not every one. The sample yields fewer than 6,500 clones, 68% seen once. Trimming took 8 bases from V and 2 from J, leaving 26 bases between them. CDR3 size: 18 residues. Looked up from germline, CDR1 is MDHEN and CDR2 is SYDVKM. The treatment denotes: treatment-naive control, cytoreductive nephrectomy. V is TRBV28 and J is TRBJ2-3; weak D call: TRBD2 (6 bases). This sequence was found in a human donor with renal cell carcinoma. The input for sequencing was tumor tissue, taken from a patient whose treatment was nephrectomy without radiotherapy. This CDR3 reads CASSSISGGKALTDTQYF. The CDR3 bases are TGTGCCAGCTCTTCCATTAGTGGGGGGAAAGCCCTCACAGATACGCAGTATTTT.